The sequence of this T cell receptor beta chain was determined in a study of T cell repertoires in cytomegalovirus infection. As for the study in general: Recently identified HLA-C-restricted and well-studied HLA-B-restricted CMV epitopes were used. Matching HLA type, along with CMV infection, was indicated by public TCR beta signatures. Study-level results: Identification of carriers of CMV plus the relevant HLA was performed using cumulative public TCR beta family frequency. Within the response measured ex vivo, HLA-C-restricted CMV-specific TCR beta clonotypes were dominant.

TCRdb analysed the reads with MiXCR anew, one entry per CDR3 protein. The sample yields about 770,000 distinct CDR3 sequences, 25% to 35% seen once. On this clonotype: Its antigen is currently unknown.

Sequencing used cultured CD8+ T cells from PBMCs, obtained from culture after CMV antigen stimulation. The receptor's source is a human donor in good health (CMV status not recorded). Some clones in this sample may be carry-over from other donors' samples.

The CDR3 loop reads CASSYGGGEAFF. DNA of the CDR3: TGTGCCAGCAGTTACGGCGGAGGAGAAGCTTTCTTT. The chain links TRBV6-6 to TRBJ1-1; no clear D. V lost 2 bases and J 8 bases, leaving 9 bases between the germline ends. The CDR3 spans 12 residues. Germline CDR1 MNHNY, CDR2 SVGAGI (reference sequence).